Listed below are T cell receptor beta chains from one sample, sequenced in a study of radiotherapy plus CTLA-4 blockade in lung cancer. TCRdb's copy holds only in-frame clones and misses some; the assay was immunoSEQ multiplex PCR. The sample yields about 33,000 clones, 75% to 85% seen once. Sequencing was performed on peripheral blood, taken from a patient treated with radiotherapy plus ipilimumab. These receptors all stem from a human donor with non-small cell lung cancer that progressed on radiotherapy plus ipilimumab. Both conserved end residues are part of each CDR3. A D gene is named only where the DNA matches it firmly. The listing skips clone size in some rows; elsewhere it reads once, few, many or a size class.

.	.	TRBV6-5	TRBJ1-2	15	CASSYFPQGMYGYTF	TGTGCCAGCAGTTACTTCCCCCAGGGAATGTATGGCTACACCTTC
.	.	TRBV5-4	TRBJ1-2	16	CASSLSGIQAGYGYTF	TGTGCCAGCAGCTTGTCCGGGATCCAAGCGGGCTATGGCTACACCTTC
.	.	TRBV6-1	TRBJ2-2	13	CASSDKGTGELFF	TGTGCCAGCAGCGATAAGGGGACCGGGGAGCTGTTTTTT
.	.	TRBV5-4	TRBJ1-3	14	CASSLESSGNTIYF	TGTGCCAGCAGCTTGGAGAGCTCTGGAAACACCATATATTTT
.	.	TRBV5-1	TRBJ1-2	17	CASSLSFSGTDNYGYTF	TGCGCCAGCAGCCTTTCGTTTTCCGGGACTGACAACTATGGCTACACCTTC
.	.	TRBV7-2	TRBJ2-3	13	CASSPGLTDTQYF	TGTGCCAGCAGCCCCGGACTGACAGATACGCAGTATTTT
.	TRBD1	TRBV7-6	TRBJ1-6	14	CASTAGQGISPLHF	TGTGCCAGTACCGCGGGACAGGGTATTTCACCCCTCCACTTT
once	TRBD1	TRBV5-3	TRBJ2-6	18	CARSLGRTGDAGANVLTF	TGTGCCAGAAGCTTGGGTAGGACAGGGGATGCAGGGGCCAACGTCCTGACTTTC
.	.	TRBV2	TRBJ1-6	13	CASSDSVGSPLYF	TGTGCCAGCAGTGATTCGGTCGGTTCACCCCTCTACTTT
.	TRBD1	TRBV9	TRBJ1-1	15	CASSKPGQGHTEAFF	TGTGCCAGCAGCAAACCGGGACAGGGTCACACTGAAGCTTTCTTT
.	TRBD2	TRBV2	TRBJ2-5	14	CAIGTSKGQETQYF	TGTGCCATCGGGACTAGCAAGGGCCAAGAGACCCAGTACTTC
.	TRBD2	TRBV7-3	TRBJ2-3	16	CASSLRLAGRTDTQYF	TGTGCCAGCAGCTTGCGACTAGCGGGGCGCACAGATACGCAGTATTTT
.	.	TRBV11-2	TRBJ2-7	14	CASSPLKGAYEQYF	TGTGCCAGCAGCCCATTGAAAGGGGCCTACGAGCAGTACTTC
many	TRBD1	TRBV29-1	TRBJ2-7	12	CSVDLQGAEQYF	TGCAGCGTTGATCTGCAGGGGGCCGAGCAGTACTTC
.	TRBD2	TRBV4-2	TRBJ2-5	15	CASSQAPGGGETQYF	TGTGCCAGCAGCCAAGCCCCGGGAGGAGGAGAGACCCAGTACTTC
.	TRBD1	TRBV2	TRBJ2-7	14	CASEGQGGGYEQYF	TGTGCCAGCGAGGGACAGGGAGGAGGCTACGAGCAGTACTTC
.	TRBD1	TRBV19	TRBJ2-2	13	CASLQGIFGELFF	TGTGCCAGCCTACAGGGGATTTTCGGGGAGCTGTTTTTT
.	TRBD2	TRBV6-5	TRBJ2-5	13	CASWTSGRETQYF	TGTGCCAGCTGGACTAGCGGGAGAGAGACCCAGTACTTC
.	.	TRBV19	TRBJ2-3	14	CASSMLGSTDTQYF	TGTGCCAGTAGTATGCTAGGATCCACAGATACGCAGTATTTT
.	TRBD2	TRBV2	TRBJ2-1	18	CASRGASGGARTGNEQFF	TGTGCCAGCAGGGGGGCTAGCGGGGGGGCCAGGACAGGCAATGAGCAGTTCTTC
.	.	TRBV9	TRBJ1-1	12	CASSAGGTEAFF	TGTGCCAGCAGCGCCGGGGGAACTGAAGCTTTCTTT
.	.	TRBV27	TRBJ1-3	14	CASSFPTALDTIYF	TGTGCCAGCAGTTTCCCGACAGCCCTGGACACCATATATTTT
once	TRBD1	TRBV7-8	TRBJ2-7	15	CASSSRTGHGYEQYF	TGTGCCAGCAGCTCCCGGACAGGTCATGGCTACGAGCAGTACTTC
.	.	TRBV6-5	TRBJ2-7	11	CASRQGYEQYF	TGTGCCAGCAGACAGGGTTACGAGCAGTACTTC
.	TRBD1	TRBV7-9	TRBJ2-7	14	CASSLSDRGGEQYF	TGTGCCAGCAGCTTAAGCGACAGGGGGGGCGAGCAGTACTTC
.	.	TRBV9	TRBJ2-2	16	CASSVVTDPNTGELFF	TGTGCCAGCAGCGTAGTTACAGACCCGAACACCGGGGAGCTGTTTTTT
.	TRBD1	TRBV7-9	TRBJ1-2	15	CASSLEGTGGLGYTF	TGTGCCAGCAGCTTAGAGGGGACAGGGGGTCTGGGCTACACCTTC
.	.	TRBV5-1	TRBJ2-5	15	CASSLVPSYQETQYF	TGCGCCAGCAGCTTGGTGCCTAGCTACCAAGAGACCCAGTACTTC
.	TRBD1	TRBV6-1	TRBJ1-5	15	CASSLRQGANQPQHF	TGTGCCAGCAGCCTGAGACAGGGTGCAAATCAGCCCCAGCATTTT
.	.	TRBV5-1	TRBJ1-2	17	CASSLLTGQLGNYGYTF	TGCGCCAGCAGCTTGCTCACCGGACAGTTGGGGAACTATGGCTACACCTTC
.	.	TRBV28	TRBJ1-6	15	CASSLADRSGSPLHF	TGTGCCAGCAGTTTAGCTGACAGATCCGGATCACCCCTCCACTTT
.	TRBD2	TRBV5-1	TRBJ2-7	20	CASSRNRAVVAGVGLHEQYF	TGCGCCAGCAGCCGGAATCGGGCCGTGGTAGCGGGGGTCGGCCTCCACGAGCAGTACTTC
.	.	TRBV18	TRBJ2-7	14	CASSANRDAYEQYF	TGTGCCAGCTCAGCGAACAGGGACGCCTATGAGCAGTACTTC
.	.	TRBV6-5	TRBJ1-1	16	CASSYEFGTLNTEAFF	TGTGCCAGCAGTTACGAATTCGGGACACTGAACACTGAAGCTTTCTTT
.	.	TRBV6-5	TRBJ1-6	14	CASSRQSLSSPLHF	TGTGCCAGCAGTCGACAGTCACTTAGTTCACCCCTCCACTTT
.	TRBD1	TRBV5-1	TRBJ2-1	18	CASSLGRGLSSSYNEQFF	TGCGCCAGCAGCTTGGGCAGGGGGCTCTCCAGCTCCTACAATGAGCAGTTCTTC
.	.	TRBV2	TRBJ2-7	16	CASKPRQAQPSYEQYF	TGTGCCAGCAAACCCCGACAGGCTCAACCCTCCTACGAGCAGTACTTC
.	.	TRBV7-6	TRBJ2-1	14	CASSFRGSNNEQFF	TGTGCCAGCAGCTTTAGGGGATCGAACAATGAGCAGTTCTTC
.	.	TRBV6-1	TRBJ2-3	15	CASSDWSSSTDTQYF	TGTGCCAGCAGTGATTGGAGTTCATCCACAGATACGCAGTATTTT
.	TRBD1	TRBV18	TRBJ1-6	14	CASSLDRVRSPLHF	TGTGCCAGCTCACTGGACAGGGTTCGGTCACCCCTCCACTTT
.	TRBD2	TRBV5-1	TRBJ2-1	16	CASSLGGRGGTDEQFF	TGCGCCAGCAGCTTGGGGGGGCGGGGGGGCACCGATGAGCAGTTCTTC
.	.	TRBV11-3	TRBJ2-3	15	CASSLAGPGTDTQYF	TGTGCCAGCAGCTTAGCAGGTCCTGGCACAGATACGCAGTATTTT
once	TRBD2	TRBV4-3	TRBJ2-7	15	CASSQEGGGSYEQYF	TGCGCCAGCAGCCAAGAGGGCGGGGGATCCTACGAGCAGTACTTC
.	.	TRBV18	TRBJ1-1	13	CASSSGWGTEAFF	TGTGCCAGCTCATCGGGGTGGGGCACTGAAGCTTTCTTT
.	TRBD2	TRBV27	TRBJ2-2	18	CASSFLRSGGTDTGELFF	TGTGCCAGCAGTTTCCTCCGGAGCGGGGGGACCGACACCGGGGAGCTGTTTTTT
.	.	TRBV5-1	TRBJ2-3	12	CASSPSLDTQYF	TGCGCCAGCAGCCCCTCTTTGGATACGCAGTATTTT
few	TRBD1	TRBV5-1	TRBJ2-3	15	CASSLTGVDTDTQYF	TGCGCCAGCAGCTTGACAGGGGTTGACACAGATACGCAGTATTTT
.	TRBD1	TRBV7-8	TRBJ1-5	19	CASSNRGQWPFYSNQPQHF	TGTGCCAGCAGCAACAGGGGACAGTGGCCCTTTTATAGCAATCAGCCCCAGCATTTT